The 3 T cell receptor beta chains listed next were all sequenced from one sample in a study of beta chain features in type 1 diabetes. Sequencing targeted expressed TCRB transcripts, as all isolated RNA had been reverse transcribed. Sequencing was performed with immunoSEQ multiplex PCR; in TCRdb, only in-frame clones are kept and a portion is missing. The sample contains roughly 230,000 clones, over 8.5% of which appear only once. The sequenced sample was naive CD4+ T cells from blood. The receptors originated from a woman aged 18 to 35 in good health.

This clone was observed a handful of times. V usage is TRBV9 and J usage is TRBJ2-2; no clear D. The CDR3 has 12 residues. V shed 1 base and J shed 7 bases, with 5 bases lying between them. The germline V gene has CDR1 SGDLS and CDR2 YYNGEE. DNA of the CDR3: TGTGCCAGCAGCGTATCGGGCGGGGAGCTGTTTTTT. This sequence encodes CASSVSGGELFF.

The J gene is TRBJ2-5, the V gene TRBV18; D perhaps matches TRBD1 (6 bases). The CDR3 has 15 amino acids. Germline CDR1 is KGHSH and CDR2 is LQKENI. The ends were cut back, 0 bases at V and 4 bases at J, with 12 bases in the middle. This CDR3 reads CASSPPSRGSETQYF. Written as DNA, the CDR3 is TGTGCCAGCTCACCACCGAGCAGGGGTTCAGAGACCCAGTACTTC.

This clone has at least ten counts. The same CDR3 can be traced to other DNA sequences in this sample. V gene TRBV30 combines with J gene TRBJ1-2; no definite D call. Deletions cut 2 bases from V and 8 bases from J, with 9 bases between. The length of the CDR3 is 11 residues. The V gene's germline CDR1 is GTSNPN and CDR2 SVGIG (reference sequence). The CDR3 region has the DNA TGTGCCTGGAGTCCCAGTTACGGCTACACCTTC. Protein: CAWSPSYGYTF.